This T cell receptor (beta chain) appears in the sequencing data of a study of molecular identifiers for immune sequencing clone quantification. This clonotype was detected ten times or more. Trimming took 4 bases from V and 5 from J, leaving 9 bases between them. The CDR3 totals 13 residues. Germline V lookup: CDR1 SEHNR, CDR2 FQNEAQ (reference sequence). TCRdb independently ran MiXCR on the PCR reads; one entry per CDR3 protein. The sample includes about 60,000 distinct CDR3 sequences, around a sixth of them seen just once. Material for sequencing was naive CD8+ T cells from blood, with Jurkat cell RNA spiked in. Subset given: FACS-sorted CD8+CD4-CCR7+CD45RA+ naive T cells. This clonotype was sampled from a human donor in good health. Some libraries in this study had Jurkat cell RNA spiked in. The chain uses TRBV7-9 and TRBJ2-1; tentative D call: TRBD2 (5 bases). The CDR3: CASSWSGDNEQFF. The CDR3 DNA follows: TGTGCCAGCAGCTGGTCCGGGGACAATGAGCAGTTCTTC.